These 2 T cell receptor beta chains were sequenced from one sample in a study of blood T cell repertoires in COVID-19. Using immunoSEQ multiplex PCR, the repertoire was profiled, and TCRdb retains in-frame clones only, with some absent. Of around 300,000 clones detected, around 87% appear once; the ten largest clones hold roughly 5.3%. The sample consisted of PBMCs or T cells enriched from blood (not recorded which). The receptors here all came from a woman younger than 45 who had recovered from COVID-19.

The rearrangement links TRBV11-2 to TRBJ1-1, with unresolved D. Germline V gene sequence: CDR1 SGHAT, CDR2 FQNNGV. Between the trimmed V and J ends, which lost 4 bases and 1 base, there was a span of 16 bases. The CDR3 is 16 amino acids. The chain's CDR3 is CASSSPGPRANTEAFF. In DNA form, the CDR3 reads TGTGCCAGCAGCTCCCCCGGGCCGCGGGCGAACACTGAAGCTTTCTTT.

For the CDR3, the DNA is TGTGCCAGCAGCAGGATGTTGAACACTGAAGCTTTCTTT. This encodes CASSRMLNTEAFF. The chain carries TRBV27 and TRBJ1-1; D unclear. The CDR3 extends over 13 amino acids. The germline CDR1 and CDR2 sequences are MNHEY and SMNVEV (reference sequence). V lost 6 bases and J lost 0, with 8 bases in between.